Sequencing of this T cell receptor (beta chain) was carried out in a study of Tregs in tolerant kidney transplant recipients. TCRdb keeps only in-frame clones here, not all; method: immunoSEQ multiplex PCR. This table holds tens of thousands of clones, under 98% found once. This clone appeared a single time. Thawed PBMCs were FACS-sorted into unstimulated CD4+CD25+CD127- regulatory T cells, CD4+CD25- non-regulatory cells, CD4 and CD8 cells. The CDR3 extends over 13 amino acids. Germline V CDR1 and CDR2: SGHTA, FQGNSA. Trimming left V 4 bases short and J 4 bases short, with 8 bases between. The chain has TRBV7-2 and TRBJ2-1, with D unclear. The material sequenced was CD4+ T cells from blood, taken before the transplant. The origin of this receptor is a human donor who received a combined kidney and bone marrow transplant. CDR3 bases: TGTGCCAGCAGCTCCGACACTTACAATGAGCAGTTCTTC. Its translation is CASSSDTYNEQFF.